Listed below are T cell receptor beta chains from one sample, sequenced in a study of T cell responses to AZD1222 COVID-19 vaccine. Here immunoSEQ multiplex PCR was the method, and the copy in TCRdb shows in-frame clones only, minus some. The sample lists roughly 160,000 clones, about 89% occurring once. Sequencing used peripheral blood, obtained on day 0 of AZD1222 vaccination. The receptors derive from an adult in good health. Each CDR3 is given with its conserved first and last residue. Fields, in order: CDR3 DNA, CDR3 protein, clone size, D gene, J gene, V gene. A D gene is named only where the DNA matches it firmly. Size is stated for part of the rows, as once, few or many counts, or as a class when the clone is expanded.

TGTGCCAGTACCCTGAACGGACAGGCTAACTATGGCTACACCTTC,CASTLNGQANYGYTF,-,TRBD1,TRBJ1-2,TRBV19
TGTGCCAGCAGATTGGCAGGGGTTGCCGGGGAGCTGTTTTTT,CASRLAGVAGELFF,-,-,TRBJ2-2,TRBV28
TGTGCCAGTAGTATAGCAAACAATGAGCAGTTCTTC,CASSIANNEQFF,-,-,TRBJ2-1,TRBV19
TGCGCCAGCAGCCAAGAGGGGGACGAGCAGTACTTC,CASSQEGDEQYF,-,-,TRBJ2-7,TRBV4-1
TGTGCCAGTAGTACCGAGACGAGGTCTAATTCACCCCTCCACTTT,CASSTETRSNSPLHF,-,-,TRBJ1-6,TRBV19
TGTGCCAGCTCACTGCCCGGGCCTAACTATGGCTACACCTTC,CASSLPGPNYGYTF,once,-,TRBJ1-2,TRBV28
TGTGCCAGCAGCTTATACCGGACTAGCGGGACGGGTGAGCAGTTCTTC,CASSLYRTSGTGEQFF,-,TRBD2,TRBJ2-1,TRBV7-3
TGCGCCAGCAGCCTTTTGACGGGGGAGGGCGCGGGCTACACCTTC,CASSLLTGEGAGYTF,-,-,TRBJ1-2,TRBV4-3
TGTGCCAGTAGTCAAGGACGTGGGGGTGGTAATGAAAAACTGTTTTTT,CASSQGRGGGNEKLFF,-,-,TRBJ1-4,TRBV19
TGTGCCTTCAGGGGAACTGAAGCTTTCTTT,CAFRGTEAFF,-,-,TRBJ1-1,TRBV30
TGTGCCAGCAGTTCCGACTGGGCCTACGAGCAGTACTTC,CASSSDWAYEQYF,-,-,TRBJ2-7,TRBV12-3/TRBV12-4
TGTGCCTGGAGTGTCTTGGGGAGAGCGGACGAGCAGTACTTC,CAWSVLGRADEQYF,-,-,TRBJ2-7,TRBV30
TGTGCCAGCAGTACAGGGTCCCTCTACACCTTC,CASSTGSLYTF,-,-,TRBJ1-2,TRBV12-3/TRBV12-4
TGCAGCGTCCCCAGAGGGGCAGGGTCGGCTTTCTTT,CSVPRGAGSAFF,-,-,TRBJ1-1,TRBV29-1
TGTGCCAGCAGCGGGGGAGGGCAGGAGCGCTATGGCTACACCTTC,CASSGGGQERYGYTF,-,-,TRBJ1-2,TRBV7-2
TGTGCCAGCCGAGAGAGCAATCAGCCCCAGCATTTT,CASRESNQPQHF,-,-,TRBJ1-5,TRBV28
TGTGCCAGCAGCTCCGGGACAGGGGTTACCACCTTC,CASSSGTGVTTF,-,TRBD1,TRBJ1-2,TRBV7-3
TGTGCTAGTGGTTTGCCGATGGGACAGGGTGTGGGGAACACCGGGGAGCTGTTTTTT,CASGLPMGQGVGNTGELFF,-,TRBD1,TRBJ2-2,TRBV12-5
TGTGCCAGCAGTTACAGGCGGCAGTATAATTCACCCCTCCACTTT,CASSYRRQYNSPLHF,-,-,TRBJ1-6,TRBV6-5
TGCAGCGTTGAAGTTAACAGGGGGGTTTTCGGAGCTTTCTTT,CSVEVNRGVFGAFF,-,TRBD1,TRBJ1-1,TRBV29-1
TGTGCCAGCAGTTTGGGGCATGGCGCCCCAGATACGCAGTATTTT,CASSLGHGAPDTQYF,-,-,TRBJ2-3,TRBV11-3
TGTGCCAGTAGTATGCGGACATCAACTAGCGATATAGCCAAAAACATTCAGTACTTC,CASSMRTSTSDIAKNIQYF,-,TRBD2,TRBJ2-4,TRBV19
TGCGCCAGCAGCCAATACGGCATTCTTGATTCACCCCTCCACTTT,CASSQYGILDSPLHF,-,-,TRBJ1-6,TRBV4-1
TGCGCCAGCAGTGACGTGGCTAGCGCCGACTACTACGAGCAGTACTTC,CASSDVASADYYEQYF,-,-,TRBJ2-7,TRBV10-1
TGTGCCAGCAGTGAAGGTCCGGGGCTAGCCGGGGAGCTGTTTTTT,CASSEGPGLAGELFF,-,-,TRBJ2-2,TRBV2
TGTGCCAGCAGTTTTACCTTGAACACTGAAGCTTTCTTT,CASSFTLNTEAFF,-,-,TRBJ1-1,TRBV12-3/TRBV12-4
TGCGCCAGCAGCTTGGAGCAGGGCGGCAATCAGCCCCAGCATTTT,CASSLEQGGNQPQHF,-,-,TRBJ1-5,TRBV5-1
TGTGCCAGCAGCCAGAACCTGGCGGCCTCCTACGAGCAGTACTTC,CASSQNLAASYEQYF,-,-,TRBJ2-7,TRBV3-1/TRBV3-2
TGTGCCAGCAGCTCCCAGGCGGGAGTATTCGAGCAGTACTTC,CASSSQAGVFEQYF,-,TRBD2,TRBJ2-7,TRBV5-4
TGTGCCAGCAGCTTCGACTCCCACGAGCAGTACTTC,CASSFDSHEQYF,-,-,TRBJ2-7,TRBV11-3
TGCAGCGTTGAAGAGGGGTTAGCGGGAACCTACGAGCAGTACTTC,CSVEEGLAGTYEQYF,-,TRBD2,TRBJ2-7,TRBV29-1
TGTGCCAGCAGTTTATGGGCAGAACAGCCCCAGCATTTT,CASSLWAEQPQHF,-,-,TRBJ1-5,TRBV27
TGTGCCAGCAGCACTAGCGGGAGTAATTTCGTGCGTACAGATACGCAGTATTTT,CASSTSGSNFVRTDTQYF,-,TRBD2,TRBJ2-3,TRBV7-2
TGCGCCAGCAGCCAGACAGGGGGGCGGACTGAAGCTTTCTTT,CASSQTGGRTEAFF,-,TRBD1,TRBJ1-1,TRBV4-1
TGTGCCAGCAGTGAATTTGGGGGGGCGAACACTGAAGCTTTCTTT,CASSEFGGANTEAFF,-,-,TRBJ1-1,TRBV2
TGTGCCTGGTATAGGACAGGGAGCGGTGAAAAACTGTTTTTT,CAWYRTGSGEKLFF,-,TRBD1,TRBJ1-4,TRBV30
TGTGCCAGCAGTCTCCCGACCGGGACTAGGGGGGCAGATACGCAGTATTTT,CASSLPTGTRGADTQYF,-,TRBD2,TRBJ2-3,TRBV6-2/TRBV6-3
TGTGCCAGCAGTCCCCAGGGAGCCTATAATGAAAAACTGTTTTTT,CASSPQGAYNEKLFF,-,-,TRBJ1-4,TRBV28
TGTGCCAGCAGCCTTGGGGGGGTCCAAGAGACCCAGTACTTC,CASSLGGVQETQYF,-,TRBD2,TRBJ2-5,TRBV3-1/TRBV3-2
TGTGCCAGTAGCCTCAACGGTCAGGGGAACACTGAAGCTTTCTTT,CASSLNGQGNTEAFF,few,-,TRBJ1-1,TRBV19
TGTGCCATCAGTGAGTCAAAGGGGTACTATGGCTACACCTTC,CAISESKGYYGYTF,-,-,TRBJ1-2,TRBV10-3
TGTGCCAGCAGCGTAGTACGGGGCGGTTCTGGGGCCAACGTCCTGACTTTC,CASSVVRGGSGANVLTF,once,-,TRBJ2-6,TRBV9
TGTGCCAGCACCAGGACTAGAGCCTACGAGCAGTACTTC,CASTRTRAYEQYF,few,TRBD2,TRBJ2-7,TRBV5-8
TGTGCCAGCAGTTTGCAGAGGAACTATGGCTACACCTTC,CASSLQRNYGYTF,once,-,TRBJ1-2,TRBV27
TGCGCCAGCAGCCAAGATCACACAGGGAACACTGAAGCTTTCTTT,CASSQDHTGNTEAFF,-,-,TRBJ1-1,TRBV4-3
TGTGCCAGCAGTAGAACAGGACTAAGCTCCTACGAGCAGTACTTC,CASSRTGLSSYEQYF,-,-,TRBJ2-7,TRBV2
TGCGCCAGCAGCTTGGAGGCGACGGGGACTGAAGCTTTCTTT,CASSLEATGTEAFF,-,-,TRBJ1-1,TRBV5-1
TGTGCCAGTAGGACCCTCGGACAGGGTCTAAACAATGAGCAGTTCTTC,CASRTLGQGLNNEQFF,-,TRBD1,TRBJ2-1,TRBV19
TGTGCCAGCAGCTTTTTGGGACAGGGAATGAAGAATGAGCAGTTCTTC,CASSFLGQGMKNEQFF,-,TRBD1,TRBJ2-1,TRBV7-8
TGTGCCAGCAGACGCGCGGACCTCAATCAGCCCCAGCATTTT,CASRRADLNQPQHF,-,-,TRBJ1-5,TRBV28
TGTGCCAGCAGTTTCCCCGGACAGGGGGAGATACAAGAGACCCAGTACTTC,CASSFPGQGEIQETQYF,-,TRBD1,TRBJ2-5,TRBV28